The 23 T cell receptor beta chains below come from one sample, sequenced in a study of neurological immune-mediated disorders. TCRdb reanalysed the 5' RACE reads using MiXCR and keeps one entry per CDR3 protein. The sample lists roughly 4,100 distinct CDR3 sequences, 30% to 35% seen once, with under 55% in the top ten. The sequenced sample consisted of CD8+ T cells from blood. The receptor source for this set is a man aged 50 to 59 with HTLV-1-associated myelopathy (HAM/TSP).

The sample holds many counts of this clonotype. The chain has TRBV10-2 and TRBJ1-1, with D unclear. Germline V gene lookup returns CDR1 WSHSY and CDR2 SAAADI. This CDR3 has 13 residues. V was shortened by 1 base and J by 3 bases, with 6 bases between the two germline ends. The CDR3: CASSELAHTEAFF. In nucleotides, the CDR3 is TGCGCCAGCAGTGAGTTGGCTCACACTGAAGCTTTCTTT.

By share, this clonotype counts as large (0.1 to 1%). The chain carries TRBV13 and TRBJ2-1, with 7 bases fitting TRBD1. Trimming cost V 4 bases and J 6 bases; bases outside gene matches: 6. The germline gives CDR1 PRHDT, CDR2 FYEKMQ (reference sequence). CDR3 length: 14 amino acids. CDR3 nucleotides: TGTGCCAGCAGCTACGGACAGGTGGCCAATGAGCAGTTCTTC. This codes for CASSYGQVANEQFF.

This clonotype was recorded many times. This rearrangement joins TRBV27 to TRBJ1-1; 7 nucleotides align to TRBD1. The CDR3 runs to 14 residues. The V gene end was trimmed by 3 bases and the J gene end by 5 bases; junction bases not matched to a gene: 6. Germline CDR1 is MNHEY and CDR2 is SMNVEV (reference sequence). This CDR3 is CASSLGQPLTEAFF. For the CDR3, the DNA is TGTGCCAGCAGTTTGGGACAGCCGCTTACTGAAGCTTTCTTT.

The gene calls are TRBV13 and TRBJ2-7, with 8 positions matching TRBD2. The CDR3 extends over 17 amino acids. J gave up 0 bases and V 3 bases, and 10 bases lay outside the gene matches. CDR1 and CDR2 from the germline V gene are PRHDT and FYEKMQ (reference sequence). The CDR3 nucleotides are TGTGCCAGCAGCTTCGAAGCGGGAGCCCTCAGCTCCTACGAGCAGTACTTC. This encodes CASSFEAGALSSYEQYF.

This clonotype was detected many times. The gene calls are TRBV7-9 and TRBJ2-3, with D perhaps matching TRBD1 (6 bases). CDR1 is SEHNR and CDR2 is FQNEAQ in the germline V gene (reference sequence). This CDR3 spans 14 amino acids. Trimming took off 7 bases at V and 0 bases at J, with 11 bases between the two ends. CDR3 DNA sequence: TGTGCCAGCACTGGGACAACTAGCACAGATACGCAGTATTTT. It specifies CASTGTTSTDTQYF.

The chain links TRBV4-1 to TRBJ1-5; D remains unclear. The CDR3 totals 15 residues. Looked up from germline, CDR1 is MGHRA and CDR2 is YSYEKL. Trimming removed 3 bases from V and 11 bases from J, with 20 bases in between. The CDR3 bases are TGCGCCAGCAGCCAGGGCATGGACCACCCCAAGACCCAGCATTTT. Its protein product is CASSQGMDHPKTQHF.

As DNA, the CDR3 is TGTGCCAGCAGCTTATTTGCGAGGGCGCCGCCCGGGGAGCTGTTTTTT. Its translation: CASSLFARAPPGELFF. The rearrangement links TRBV7-9 to TRBJ2-2; a possible D gene is TRBD2 (5 bases). Trimming left V 2 bases short and J 6 bases short, with 16 bases between. The CDR3 runs 16 residues. Looked up from germline, CDR1 is SEHNR and CDR2 is FQNEAQ (reference sequence).

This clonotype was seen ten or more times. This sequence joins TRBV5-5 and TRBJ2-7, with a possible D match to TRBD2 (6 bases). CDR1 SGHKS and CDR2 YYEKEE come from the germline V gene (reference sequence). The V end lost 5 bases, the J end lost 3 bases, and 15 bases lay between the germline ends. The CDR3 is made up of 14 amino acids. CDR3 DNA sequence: TGTGCCAGCAGAACCGCGTCCGGGGGCTACGAGCAGTACTTC. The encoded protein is CASRTASGGYEQYF.

CDR3 sequence (DNA): TGCGCCAGCAGCCGACAGGACGGGGGAGAAGCTTTCTTT. Encoded protein: CASSRQDGGEAFF. V usage is TRBV4-1 and J usage is TRBJ1-1, with D possibly TRBD1 on 6 matching bases. Trimming took 4 bases from V and 8 from J, leaving 14 bases between them. CDR1 is MGHRA, CDR2 YSYEKL, per germline. The CDR3 totals 13 residues.

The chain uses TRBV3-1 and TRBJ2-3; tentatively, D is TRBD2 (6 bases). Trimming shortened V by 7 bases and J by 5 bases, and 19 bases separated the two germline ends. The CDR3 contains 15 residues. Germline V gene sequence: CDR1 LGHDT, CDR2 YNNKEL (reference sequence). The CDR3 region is CASMPGLTPGDTQYF. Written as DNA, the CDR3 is TGTGCCAGCATGCCGGGACTCACTCCGGGAGATACGCAGTATTTT.

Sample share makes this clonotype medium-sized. CDR3 nucleotide sequence: TGTGCCACCAGTGGATCCCAGGGTAGCTCCTACAATGAGCAGTTCTTC. Translating it yields CATSGSQGSSYNEQFF. This sequence joins TRBV24-1 and TRBJ2-1, with a weak D call TRBD1 (5 bases). Trimming left V 5 bases short and J 0 bases short, with 13 bases between. Germline lookup yields CDR1 KGHDR and CDR2 SFDVKD. CDR3 length equals 16 residues.

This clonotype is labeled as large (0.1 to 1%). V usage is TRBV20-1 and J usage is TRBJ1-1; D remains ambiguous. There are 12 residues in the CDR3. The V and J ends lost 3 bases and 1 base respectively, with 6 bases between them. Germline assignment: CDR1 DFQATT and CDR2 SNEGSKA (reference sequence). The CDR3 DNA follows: TGCAGTGCTAGCTCAGGGAACACTGAAGCTTTCTTT. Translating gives CSASSGNTEAFF.

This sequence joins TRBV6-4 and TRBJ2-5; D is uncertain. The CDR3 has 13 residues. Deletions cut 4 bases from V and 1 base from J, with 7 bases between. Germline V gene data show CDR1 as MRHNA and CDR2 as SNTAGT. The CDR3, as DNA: TGTGCCAGCAGTGCGTGGTCCCAAGAGACCCAGTACTTC. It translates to CASSAWSQETQYF.

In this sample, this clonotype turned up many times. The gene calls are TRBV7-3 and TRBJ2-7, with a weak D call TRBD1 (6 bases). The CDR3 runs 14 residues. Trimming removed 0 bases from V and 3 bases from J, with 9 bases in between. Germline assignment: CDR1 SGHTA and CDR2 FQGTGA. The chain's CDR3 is CASSLTPGDYEQYF. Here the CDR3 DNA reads TGTGCCAGCAGCTTAACGCCAGGGGACTACGAGCAGTACTTC.

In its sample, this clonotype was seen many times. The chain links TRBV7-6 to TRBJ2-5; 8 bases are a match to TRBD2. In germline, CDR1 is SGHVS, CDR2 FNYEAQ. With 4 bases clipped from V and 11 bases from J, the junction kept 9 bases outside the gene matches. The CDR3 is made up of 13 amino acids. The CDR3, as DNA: TGTGCCAGCAGCTCCTCGGGGGGGCACGCTCAGTACTTC. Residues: CASSSSGGHAQYF.

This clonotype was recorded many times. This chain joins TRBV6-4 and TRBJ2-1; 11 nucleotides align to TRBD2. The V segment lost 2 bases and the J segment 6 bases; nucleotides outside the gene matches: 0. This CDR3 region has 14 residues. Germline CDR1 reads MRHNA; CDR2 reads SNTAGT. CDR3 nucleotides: TGTGCCAGCAGTGACGGGACTAGCGGCAATGAGCAGTTCTTC. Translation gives CASSDGTSGNEQFF.

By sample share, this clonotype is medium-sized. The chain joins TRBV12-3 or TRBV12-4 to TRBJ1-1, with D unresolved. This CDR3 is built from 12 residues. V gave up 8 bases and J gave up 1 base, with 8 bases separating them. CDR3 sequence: CASQAGNTEAFF. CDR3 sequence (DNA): TGTGCCAGCCAGGCGGGGAACACTGAAGCTTTCTTT.

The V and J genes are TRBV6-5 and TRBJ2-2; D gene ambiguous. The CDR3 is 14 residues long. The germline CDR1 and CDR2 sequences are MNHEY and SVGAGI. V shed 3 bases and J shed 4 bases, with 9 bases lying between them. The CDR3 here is CASSYGWTTGELFF. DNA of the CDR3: TGTGCCAGCAGTTATGGGTGGACCACCGGGGAGCTGTTTTTT.

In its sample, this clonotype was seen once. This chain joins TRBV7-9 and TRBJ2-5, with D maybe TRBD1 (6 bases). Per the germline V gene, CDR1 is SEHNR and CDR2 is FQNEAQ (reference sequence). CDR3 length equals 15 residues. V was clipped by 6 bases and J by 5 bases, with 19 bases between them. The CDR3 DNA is TGTGCCAGCAGTCCTACTACAGGGTGCGCGGAGACCCAGTACTTC. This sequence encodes CASSPTTGCAETQYF.

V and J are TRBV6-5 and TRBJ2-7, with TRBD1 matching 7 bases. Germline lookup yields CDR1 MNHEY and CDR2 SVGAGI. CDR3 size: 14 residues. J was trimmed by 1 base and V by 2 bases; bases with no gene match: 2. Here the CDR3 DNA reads TGTGCCAGCAGTTACGAGACAGGGTCCTACGAGCAGTACTTC. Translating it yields CASSYETGSYEQYF.

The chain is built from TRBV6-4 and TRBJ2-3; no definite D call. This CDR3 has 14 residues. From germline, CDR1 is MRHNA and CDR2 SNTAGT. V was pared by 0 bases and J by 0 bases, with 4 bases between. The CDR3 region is CASSDSTSTDTQYF. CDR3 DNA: TGTGCCAGCAGTGACTCGACTAGCACAGATACGCAGTATTTT.

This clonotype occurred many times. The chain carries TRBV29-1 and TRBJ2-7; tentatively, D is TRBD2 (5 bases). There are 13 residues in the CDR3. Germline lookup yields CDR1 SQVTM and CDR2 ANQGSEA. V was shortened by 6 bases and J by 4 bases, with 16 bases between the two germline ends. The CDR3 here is CSVPGIDLYEQYF. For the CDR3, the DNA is TGCAGCGTCCCCGGGATAGATCTGTACGAGCAGTACTTC.

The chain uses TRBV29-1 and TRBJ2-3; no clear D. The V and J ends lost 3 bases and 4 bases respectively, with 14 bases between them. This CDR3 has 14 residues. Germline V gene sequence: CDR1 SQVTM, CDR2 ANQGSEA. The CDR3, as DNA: TGCAGCGTTGATGGAGTAGGAGTAGCAGATACGCAGTATTTT. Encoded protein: CSVDGVGVADTQYF.